Sequencing of this T cell receptor beta chain was carried out in a study of regulatory T cells in long-lasting Graves disease (dated by TCRdb to the early 2020s). Regarding the study in general: Persistent Graves' disease meant more than 5 years of antithyroid drug treatment with TSH receptor autoantibodies that stayed positive. The study took place in China and was registered as a clinical trial. On average, persistent Graves' disease patients in the clinical cohort had been on antithyroid drugs for about 9.7 years. A total of 33 samples underwent TCR sequencing: 13 from persistent and roughly 20 from newly diagnosed Graves' disease patients. This study used TCR sequencing and RNA sequencing of peripheral blood to compare persistent Graves' disease patients against newly diagnosed Graves' disease patients.

Germline trimming: 7 bases from V, 1 base from J; junction bases outside gene matches: 18. Taken from cysteine to phenylalanine, the CDR3 has 18 residues. The entry retains the CDR3 DNA only, 54 bases that are in frame from base 1. CDR1 is given as MNHNS and CDR2 as SASEGT, both from the germline V gene. Study-wide findings and limitations: Preferential use of TRBV28, TRBJ1-2 and TRBJ2-5 was observed in persistent disease, whereas TRBV20-1 and TRBJ2-1 were favored in newly diagnosed disease. Peripheral blood alone was examined, since thyroid tissue, which constituted the primary lesion, could not be accessed. Persistent Graves' disease patients showed lower TCR Shannon entropy and fewer highly expanded clones than newly diagnosed patients, suggesting clonal expansion. Patients with persistent disease shared more public clonotypes (around 2,500) than newly diagnosed patients did (approximately 1,000). Only the TCR beta chain was sequenced and analyzed. The authors acknowledged the small sample size as a limitation that may reduce accuracy.

What the time point label conveys for this sample: persistent/refractory GD, antithyroid drugs over 5 years with positive TRAb. RNA was extracted from PBMCs in TRIzol for both TCR sequencing and RNA sequencing. Graves' disease was diagnosed according to American Thyroid Association guidelines. The patients came from an endocrinology department in Xi'an, China. From each patient, roughly 9 milliliters of peripheral blood was collected into an EDTA anticoagulant tube. Ficoll Paque Plus density gradient separation was used to isolate PBMCs, and no additional T cell sorting was done. RNA quality was checked with an Agilent 2100 Bioanalyzer and agarose gel, and concentration with a NanoDrop 2000. The library came from multiplex PCR. The instrument given in TCRdb is Illumina HiSeq 4000. TCR beta libraries were built with iRepertoire HTBI primers and Arm-PCR amplification of CDR3 regions. PCR products were gel purified before sequencing. Per the authors' processing: Across samples, around 58 TRBV and 13 to 15 TRBJ segments were identified and used for gene usage analysis of CDR3 amino acid clonotypes. Filtered high-quality paired reads were merged into contigs using COPE and FqMerger. BLAST was used to align contigs to IMGT TRBV, TRBD and TRBJ reference genes, with CDR3 defined following IMGT. Clonotypes above 0.1% frequency were classified as highly expanded clones. Shannon entropy was used to measure repertoire diversity, and the Gini coefficient was used to measure V-J evenness. Public clonotypes were defined as clonotypes shared by more than one individual. The public reads were reanalyzed by TCRdb: fastp trimming at Q25, MiXCR alignment, in-frame beta chains only. Every CDR3 protein is listed once, alongside the most common genes and DNA of its rows. It is TCRdb's table, rather than the study itself, that gives the V and J calls and clone size. Present in this sample are about 450,000 distinct CDR3 sequences, less than 25% of which were seen just once. The ten largest clonotypes hold about a quarter of the sample.

This clonotype has at least ten counts. Its antigen specificity is not known. No much larger clone is present one base from it, and per-base qualities are unavailable. The rearranged segments are TRBV6-1 and TRBJ1-1; 7 nucleotides in the junction match TRBD1. Sample: peripheral blood mononuclear cells (PBMCs), taken when the disease was refractory, from a patient treated with antithyroid drugs. The receptor was isolated from a female donor with Graves disease. The CDR3 is CASIKKMPSGTENTEAFF. The DNA reads as follows: TGTGCCAGCATCAAAAAGATGCCTAGCGGGACAGAGAACACTGAAGCTTTCTTT.